This T cell receptor beta chain was profiled in a study of tumor-infiltrating lymphocytes in primary liver carcinoma. Study results and caveats: The use of bulk unsorted samples meant that CD4+ and CD8+ repertoires were not compared.

The researchers produced TCR beta cDNA from around 0.5 ug total RNA with a constant-region primer. Three-round nested multiplex PCR performed with slightly modified ARM-PCR produced the TCR beta libraries. Forward primers for TRBV1-TRBV30 and a C-beta reverse primer served the first two PCR rounds, at roughly 10 cycles each. TCRdb fed the multiplex PCR reads into MiXCR, producing one record per CDR3 protein. The sample shows some 190,000 distinct CDR3 sequences, approximately 60% of them seen only once. RNA was extracted from whole blood without cell sorting, alongside germline DNA. Patients showed chronic HBV infection and an absence of prior treatment. Remarks on this clonotype: Its antigen is unidentified. An end of the junction does not agree with germline; a read error may underlie this.

The CDR3 totals 13 residues. CDR1 SGHAT and CDR2 FQNNGV come from the germline V gene. The rearrangement links TRBV11-2 to TRBJ2-7; a possible D gene is TRBD2 (7 bases). Sequencing was performed on peripheral blood. This TCR derives from a man in his forties with primary liver carcinoma and hepatitis B virus infection. CDR3 sequence reads: CASSLGGGNEEYF. CDR3 DNA sequence: TGTGCTAGCAGCTTAGGGGGAGGGAACGAGGAGTACTTC.